The present entry profiles one T cell receptor beta chain with its context. Its antigen specificity is not known. The input lacks base qualities; no much larger clone sits a single base away. Library creation used 5' RACE. Sequencing relied on a NextSeq 500. To correct for sequencing error and PCR bias, the TCR library protocol tagged individual cDNA molecules with unique molecular identifiers. Both TCR alpha and beta chains were sequenced, and tight co-correlation was observed between alpha and beta sequence abundances in each sample. Regarding the original processing steps: V gene, J gene and CDR3 annotation of TCR sequences was performed with Decombinator V4. TCRs were defined as expanded if a significant change between any two time points was detected under a Poisson model with p below 0.0001. TCR abundances were normalised to the total number of TCRs sequenced per sample and were expressed as counts per million. TRAV1-2 paired with TRAJ12, TRAJ20 or TRAJ33 defined MAIT TCRs, while TRAV10 paired with TRAJ18 defined iNKT TCRs. VDJdb, accessed 1 November 2021, was searched for CMV, EBV and SARS-CoV-2 annotated TCRs, excluding TCRs annotated for multiple antigens. TCRdb ran its own pipeline on the public reads, namely fastp trimming at Q25 and MiXCR clone calling, and kept in-frame beta chains. A single entry per CDR3 protein holds the most common genes and DNA from its merged rows. V and J calls and clone size were set by TCRdb, not the authors. A total of 56,000 or so distinct CDR3 sequences appear in this sample, less than 9.5% of them only once. The leading ten clones occupy about 4.2% of the sample.

V and J are truncated by 3 bases and 4 bases respectively, leaving an intervening sequence of 5 bases. The CDR3 measures 12 amino acids from cysteine to phenylalanine. Of all the DNA, just the CDR3 is kept, 36 bases in frame from base 1. This sample was taken from a study of early T cells in non-severe SARS-CoV-2 infection (dated by TCRdb to the early 2020s). The study in broad terms: TCR sequencing used bulk RNA from unsorted whole blood, so alpha and beta chains could not be paired.

This was a case-control study nested in a cohort of healthcare workers in London, UK, who had nasopharyngeal swab PCR tests and blood samples taken every week. Between 23 and 31 March 2020, the week of the UK lockdown, healthcare workers were enrolled and then followed up weekly for as long as 16 weeks. What the work shows at the level of the full study, not this receptor alone: Matching against VDJdb was skewed toward anti-spike CD8 responses, likely underestimated virus-specific expansions, and missed private and CD4 specificities.

The sequence derives from an adult who was a healthcare worker with PCR-confirmed SARS-CoV-2 infection or an uninfected control (not recorded which). Recombination linked TRBV12-3 or TRBV12-4 to TRBJ2-3, with an unclear D gene assignment. Specimen: whole blood. The nucleotide sequence reads as follows: TGTGCCAGCAGTTTCTTTCCAGATACGCAGTATTTT. The resulting protein is CASSFFPDTQYF.